This record looks at one T cell receptor beta chain sequence and its context. It has no known antigen specificity. No clone much larger than this one lies a single base away; base qualities are absent. Based on the germline V gene (reference sequence), the CDR1 and CDR2 sequences are LNHNV and YYDKDF. The germline V and J ends show losses of 2 bases and 7 bases respectively, and no gene match explains 6 bases of the junction. From cysteine to phenylalanine, the CDR3 is 14 amino acids long. Only CDR3 DNA is held: 42 bases, read in frame from base 1. The donors were included in the validation cohort of 120 subjects, a group kept apart from the roughly 700-subject first cohort. This record comes from a study of cytomegalovirus exposure and HLA in healthy donors (TCRdb year 2017). A note on the overall study: According to a later analysis, the approximately 130 validation repertoires were produced on the same platform as the 666 repertoires of the first cohort. The study combined high-throughput TCR immunosequencing, statistical association of individual TCRs with disease status, and machine learning to predict cytomegalovirus infection status. The study aimed to test whether cataloging public T cell receptors could reveal signatures of past pathogen exposure. Besides the first cohort of roughly 660 subjects, a separate validation cohort made up of over a hundred different subjects was used. The research as a whole found: The classifier was reported to diagnose cytomegalovirus status with high specificity and sensitivity in both the original cohort and the validation cohort. A later analysis lacked HLA typing for the validation cohort, so it scored co-occurrence in that cohort across all 120 repertoires. The authors suggested that the approach could potentially be generalized to other disease states and immunological phenotypes. A few of the identified cytomegalovirus-associated TCR beta chains were confirmed in vitro to be specific for cytomegalovirus antigens. A total of fewer than 200 TCR beta chains were listed by the study as associated with cytomegalovirus. In a later analysis, TCRs clustered in the first cohort were found to also tend to co-occur in the 120 validation repertoires, with approximately 94% of cluster scores above 0. While some public TCRs were present in many individuals, most TCR sequences turned up only very rarely across donors.

The method behind the library was the immunoSEQ multiplex PCR assay. For the original study's pipeline: To diagnose cytomegalovirus status from the catalog of TCR beta chain sequences, a statistical classification framework was built. Imported from immuneACCESS, the table was reduced by TCRdb to in-frame sequences with V and J called. These copies leave out some clones; in studies compared against another copy, an unresolved V gene accounts for under half, and the cause of the remainder is not known. V and J calls and clone size are as listed in that table; D and trimming were resolved from the DNA. For this sample there are approximately 50,000 clones; 88% appear just once. Of the sample, about 7% is held by the ten largest clones.

The sequenced material came from PBMCs. This chain joins TRBV15 to TRBJ1-2, with 8 bases matching TRBD1. This TCR derives from a young woman in good health and CMV-seronegative. The sequenced DNA is TGTGCCACCAGCAGATCAGCAGGGGGCGGTGGCTACACCTTC. It is translated as CATSRSAGGGGYTF.